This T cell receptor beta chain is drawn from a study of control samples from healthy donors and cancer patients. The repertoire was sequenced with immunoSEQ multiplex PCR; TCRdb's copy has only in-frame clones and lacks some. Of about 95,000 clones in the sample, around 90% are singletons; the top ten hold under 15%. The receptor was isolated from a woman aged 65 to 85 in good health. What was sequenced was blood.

Here the CDR3 DNA reads TGTGCCAGCAGGTCCATGCTCCAGGGGGCAACTGAAGCTTTCTTT. Amino acid sequence: CASRSMLQGATEAFF. The chain employs TRBV6-5 and TRBJ1-1, with TRBD1 identical over 8 bases. There are 15 residues in the CDR3. Trimming at V came to 6 bases and at J to 5 bases, leaving 11 bases not matched to a gene. Germline V gene lookup returns CDR1 MNHEY and CDR2 SVGAGI.